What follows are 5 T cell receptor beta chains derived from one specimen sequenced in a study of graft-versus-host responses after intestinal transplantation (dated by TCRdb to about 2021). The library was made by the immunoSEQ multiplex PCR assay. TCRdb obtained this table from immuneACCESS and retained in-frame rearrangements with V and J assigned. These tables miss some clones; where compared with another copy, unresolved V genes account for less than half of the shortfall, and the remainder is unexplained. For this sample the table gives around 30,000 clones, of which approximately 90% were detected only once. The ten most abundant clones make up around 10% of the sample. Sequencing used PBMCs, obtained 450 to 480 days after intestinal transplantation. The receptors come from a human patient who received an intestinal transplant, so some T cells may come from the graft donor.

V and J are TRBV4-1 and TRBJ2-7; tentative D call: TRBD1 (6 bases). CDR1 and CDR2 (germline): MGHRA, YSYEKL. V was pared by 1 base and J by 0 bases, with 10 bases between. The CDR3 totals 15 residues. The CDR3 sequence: CASSQGQANSYEQYF. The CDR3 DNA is TGCGCCAGCAGCCAAGGACAGGCCAACTCCTACGAGCAGTACTTC.

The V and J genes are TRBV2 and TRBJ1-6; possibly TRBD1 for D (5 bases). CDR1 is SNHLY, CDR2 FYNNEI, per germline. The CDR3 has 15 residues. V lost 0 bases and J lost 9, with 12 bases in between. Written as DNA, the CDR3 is TGTGCCAGCAGTGAAGCATCCGGGGGAGGTTCACCCCTCCACTTT. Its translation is CASSEASGGGSPLHF.

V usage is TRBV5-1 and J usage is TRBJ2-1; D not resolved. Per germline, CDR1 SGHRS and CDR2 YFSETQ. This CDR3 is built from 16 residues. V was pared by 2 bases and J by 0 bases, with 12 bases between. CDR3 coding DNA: TGCGCCAGCAGCTTTTCCCCCACCAGCTCCTACAATGAGCAGTTCTTC. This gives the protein CASSFSPTSSYNEQFF.

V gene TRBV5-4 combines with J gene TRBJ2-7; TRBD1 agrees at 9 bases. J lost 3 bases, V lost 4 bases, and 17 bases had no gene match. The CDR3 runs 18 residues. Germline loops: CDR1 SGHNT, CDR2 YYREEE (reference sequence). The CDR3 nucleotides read TGTGCCAGCAGCAAACTCCCGGGACAGGGAAGAGGCCTCTACGAGCAGTACTTC. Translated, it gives CASSKLPGQGRGLYEQYF.

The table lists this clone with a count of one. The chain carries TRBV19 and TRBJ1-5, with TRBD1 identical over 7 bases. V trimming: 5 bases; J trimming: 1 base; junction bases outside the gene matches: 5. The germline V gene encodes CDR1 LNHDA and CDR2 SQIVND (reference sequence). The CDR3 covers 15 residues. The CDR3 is CASSYDRVSNQPQHF. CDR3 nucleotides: TGTGCCAGTAGTTACGACAGGGTGAGCAATCAGCCCCAGCATTTT. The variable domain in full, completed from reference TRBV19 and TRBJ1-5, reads DGGITQSPKYLFRKEGQNVTLSCEQNLNHDAMYWYRQDPGQGLRLIYYSQIVNDFQKGDIAEGYSVSREKKESFPLTVTSAQKNPTAFYLCASSYDRVSNQPQHFGDGTRLSIL.